The 30 T cell receptor beta chains listed next were all sequenced from one sample in a study of monozygotic twins with inflammatory bowel disease. One entry per CDR3 protein, without DNA, is what TCRdb gives after re-calling the 5' RACE reads. The ten top clones account for approximately 2.5%, within a sample of roughly 150,000 distinct CDR3 sequences. The sequencing input was blood. The receptor source for this set is a human donor with ulcerative colitis or Crohn's disease, or a healthy co-twin of an affected twin (not recorded which).

V usage is TRBV4-1 and J usage is TRBJ1-6; with no DNA, the TCRdb D assignment of TRBD1 cannot be verified. The CDR3 extends over 15 amino acids. Looked up from germline, CDR1 is MGHRA and CDR2 is YSYEKL. This CDR3 reads CASSQGSGDSSPLHF.

The chain couples TRBV25-1 to TRBJ1-1; TCRdb selects TRBD1, and the lack of DNA leaves this call unchecked. Germline lookup yields CDR1 MGHDK and CDR2 SYGVNS. This CDR3 has 15 residues. CDR3 in amino acids: CASSEWGELNTEAFF.

V is TRBV7-6 and J is TRBJ2-1; no DNA is available, so the TRBD2 call from TCRdb remains unchecked. The CDR3 runs 20 residues. CDR1 is SGHVS and CDR2 is FNYEAQ in the germline V gene. CDR3 loop: CASSLIETRDFEWPYNEQFF. Combining the CDR3 with reference TRBV7-6 and TRBJ2-1 gives the whole variable domain GAGVSQSPRYKVTKRGQDVALRCDPISGHVSLYWYRQALGQGPEFLTYFNYEAQQDKSGLPNDRFSAERPEGSISTLTIQRTEQRDSAMYRCASSLIETRDFEWPYNEQFFGPGTRLTVL.

This chain's CDR3 is CSASKGTGALNTGELFF. V usage is TRBV20-1 and J usage is TRBJ2-2; the TCRdb call, TRBD1, lacks DNA for checking. There are 17 residues in the CDR3. CDR1 and CDR2 from the germline V gene are DFQATT and SNEGSKA (reference sequence).

The chain employs TRBV14 and TRBJ2-1; TCRdb selects TRBD2, and the lack of DNA leaves this call unchecked. Germline values: CDR1 SGHDN, CDR2 FVKESK. There are 16 residues in the CDR3. The CDR3 loop reads CASSPLTSGSSREQFF.

This sequence joins TRBV5-1 and TRBJ2-5; TCRdb outputs TRBD1, but without DNA this stays unchecked. The CDR3 consists of 14 residues. Germline CDR1 SGHRS, CDR2 YFSETQ. The CDR3 reads CASSVTAPAETQYF.

V and J are TRBV10-3 and TRBJ2-5; TCRdb calls TRBD1, which cannot be checked without DNA. Germline V gene sequence: CDR1 ENHRY, CDR2 SYGVKD. The CDR3 runs 13 residues. The CDR3 loop reads CATQGAYQETQYF.

This chain connects TRBV20-1 to TRBJ2-7; without DNA, the TCRdb call of TRBD2 cannot be checked. The germline gives CDR1 DFQATT, CDR2 SNEGSKA (reference sequence). This CDR3 comprises 12 residues. The CDR3 protein is CSARGLSYEQYF.

The chain recombines TRBV5-1 with TRBJ2-2; TCRdb's D call, TRBD1, is unchecked because there is no DNA. Germline V gives CDR1 SGHRS, CDR2 YFSETQ. The CDR3 contains 15 residues. CDR3 protein: CASSVPGHRTGELFF. Full variable domain (rest looked up from reference TRBV5-1 and TRBJ2-2): KAGVTQTPRYLIKTRGQQVTLSCSPISGHRSVSWYQQTPGQGLQFLFEYFSETQRNKGNFPGRFSGRQFSNSRSEMNVSTLELGDSALYLCASSVPGHRTGELFFGEGSRLTVL.

CDR3 amino acids: CASSLEGISNKKLFF. V gene TRBV11-2 combines with J gene TRBJ1-4. Germline V gene lookup returns CDR1 SGHAT and CDR2 FQNNGV. The length of the CDR3 is 15 residues.

This chain links TRBV28 with TRBJ2-7; the D call from TCRdb, TRBD2, cannot be confirmed without DNA. There are 14 residues in the CDR3. The germline gives CDR1 MDHEN, CDR2 SYDVKM. The chain's CDR3 is CASSPPSSGSSQYF.

The chain links TRBV20-1 to TRBJ2-5; TCRdb names TRBD1, which stays unverified in the absence of DNA. From germline, CDR1 is DFQATT and CDR2 SNEGSKA (reference sequence). The CDR3 consists of 11 residues. CDR3 sequence: CSAHRGETQYF.

This chain links TRBV9 with TRBJ1-6; TCRdb outputs TRBD1, but without DNA this stays unchecked. Per germline, CDR1 SGDLS and CDR2 YYNGEE. This CDR3 spans 15 amino acids. This CDR3 reads CASSLATGGSSPLHF. The entire variable domain, with the rest obtained from reference TRBV9 and TRBJ1-6, is as follows: DSGVTQTPKHLITATGQRVTLRCSPRSGDLSVYWYQQSLDQGLQFLIQYYNGEERAKGNILERFSAQQFPDLHSELNLSSLELGDSALYFCASSLATGGSSPLHFGNGTRLTVT.

The chain employs TRBV12-3 or TRBV12-4 and TRBJ2-4; TCRdb gives TRBD2 as the D gene, but with no DNA this cannot be confirmed. The CDR3 consists of 15 residues. This CDR3 reads CASSQGLADKNIQYF.

The chain has TRBV6-1 and TRBJ1-1. The CDR3 is 13 amino acids. Germline V CDR1 and CDR2: MNHNS, SASEGT. CDR3 region: CASRQTGATEAFF.

The chain carries TRBV7-2 and TRBJ2-1. The CDR3 runs to 12 residues. Germline assignment: CDR1 SGHTA and CDR2 FQGNSA. CDR3: CASSRGDNEQFF.

The chain uses TRBV5-1 and TRBJ2-5. Germline-derived CDR1 and CDR2 are SGHRS and YFSETQ. This CDR3 is built from 12 residues. The CDR3 loop reads CASSLLGETQYF.

V usage is TRBV28 and J usage is TRBJ1-4. CDR3 length equals 13 residues. Germline CDR1 and CDR2: MDHEN and SYDVKM. The CDR3 reads CATFRRDFEKLFF.

This chain connects TRBV20-1 to TRBJ2-3; the D call from TCRdb, TRBD2, cannot be confirmed without DNA. CDR3 length: 15 residues. The germline CDR1 and CDR2 sequences are DFQATT and SNEGSKA (reference sequence). The CDR3: CSAQGGAGTTDTQYF.

The chain uses TRBV5-5 and TRBJ1-1. CDR1 and CDR2 (germline): SGHKS, YYEKEE (reference sequence). The CDR3 is 13 residues long. The CDR3 loop is CASSLGSNTEAFF.

The rearrangement uses TRBV14 and TRBJ2-7; TCRdb designates TRBD1, a call that cannot be tested without DNA. Germline-derived CDR1 and CDR2 are SGHDN and FVKESK. This CDR3 contains 14 residues. This CDR3 reads CASSQGQGSYEQYF.

This chain links TRBV20-1 with TRBJ2-3; checking the TCRdb D call of TRBD1 is not possible without DNA. In germline, CDR1 is DFQATT, CDR2 SNEGSKA (reference sequence). CDR3 size: 14 residues. The CDR3 protein is CSARGDWRRDTQYF.

The J gene is TRBJ2-7, the V gene TRBV10-3; the TRBD2 assignment by TCRdb is unverifiable without DNA. The CDR3 sequence is 16 residues long. Germline CDR1 ENHRY, CDR2 SYGVKD. Here the CDR3 reads CAISDSGLADPYEQYF.

The chain recombines TRBV5-6 with TRBJ2-7; without DNA, the TCRdb call of TRBD2 cannot be checked. The CDR3 spans 12 residues. Looked up from germline, CDR1 is SGHDT and CDR2 is YYEEEE. CDR3 loop: CASSVSGYEQYF.

This chain joins TRBV5-1 and TRBJ2-1; TCRdb names TRBD2, which stays unverified in the absence of DNA. Germline CDR1 SGHRS, CDR2 YFSETQ. The CDR3 has 15 residues. This CDR3 is CASSERTSRGNEQFF.

The chain combines TRBV11-2 with TRBJ2-7; TCRdb lists TRBD2, though no DNA is available to test this call. Looked up from germline, CDR1 is SGHAT and CDR2 is FQNNGV. This CDR3 contains 15 residues. CDR3 residues: CASSLTSGDSYEQYF.

V is TRBV7-7 and J is TRBJ2-1; the D call of TRBD2 rests on TCRdb alone, since no DNA is present to check it. This CDR3 has 15 residues. Per the germline V gene, CDR1 is SSHAT and CDR2 is FNYEAQ (reference sequence). The CDR3 loop reads CASSRTSGSPNEQFF.

This chain connects TRBV12-3 or TRBV12-4 to TRBJ2-5; the D call of TRBD1 rests on TCRdb alone, since no DNA is present to check it. The CDR3 sequence is 17 residues long. CDR3 loop: CASSPKIGTGGGETQYF.

This chain joins TRBV12-3 or TRBV12-4 and TRBJ1-6; TCRdb designates TRBD1, a call that cannot be tested without DNA. The CDR3 has 14 residues. The CDR3: CASSLGTAFRALHF.

The chain couples TRBV4-3 to TRBJ2-7; the TRBD1 assignment by TCRdb is unverifiable without DNA. CDR3 length equals 14 residues. Germline V CDR1 and CDR2: LGHNA, YSLEER. CDR3 sequence reads: CASSLSGRDHEQYF.